Below, 11 T cell receptor beta chains from the same sample are listed, as sequenced in a study of CD8 T cells in Susac syndrome. The RNA input was roughly 0.45 to 1 ug, and it was reverse transcribed with random hexamers. TCRdb passed the immunoSEQ multiplex PCR reads through MiXCR, listing each CDR3 protein once. The table includes roughly 150,000 distinct CDR3 sequences, around 95% detected once. Sequenced input: CD4+ T cells from PBMCs. These receptors were collected from a human donor in good health.

This clonotype showed up just once. V gene TRBV2 combines with J gene TRBJ2-2, with 9 bases matching TRBD1. The germline CDR1 and CDR2 sequences are SNHLY and FYNNEI. J gave up 7 bases and V 5 bases, and 5 bases lay outside the gene matches. The CDR3 covers 14 residues. The CDR3 DNA follows: TGTGCCAGCAGTAAGGGACAGGGCGGCGGGGAGCTGTTTTTT. Translated, it gives CASSKGQGGGELFF.

V and J are TRBV24-1 and TRBJ1-1; D is unclear. The CDR3 covers 13 residues. The V end lost 9 bases, the J end lost 0 bases, and 10 bases lay between the germline ends. From germline, CDR1 is KGHDR and CDR2 SFDVKD. Here the CDR3 DNA reads TGTGCCACCCAGAGGGATCTGAACACTGAAGCTTTCTTT. Amino acids: CATQRDLNTEAFF.

The rearrangement uses TRBV4-1 and TRBJ1-5; D ambiguous. CDR3 length equals 17 residues. Germline CDR1 reads MGHRA; CDR2 reads YSYEKL. Trimming left V 0 bases short and J 4 bases short, with 16 bases between. This CDR3 reads CASSQDGGLSKNQPQHF. DNA of the CDR3: TGCGCCAGCAGCCAAGATGGAGGACTCTCAAAAAATCAGCCCCAGCATTTT.

The chain links TRBV5-1 to TRBJ2-2; unclear D gene. The CDR3 totals 13 residues. Germline V gene sequence: CDR1 SGHRS, CDR2 YFSETQ. The V end was cut by 0 bases, the J end by 7 bases, with 7 bases between. CDR3 region: CASSLGNFGELFF. CDR3 sequence (DNA): TGCGCCAGCAGCTTGGGAAACTTCGGGGAGCTGTTTTTT.

The V call is TRBV5-1, the J call TRBJ2-5; D is undetermined. Germline CDR1 reads SGHRS; CDR2 reads YFSETQ. Trimming stripped 5 bases from V and 5 bases from J, with 13 bases between. The CDR3 has 13 residues. The CDR3 region is CASSSGSGETQYF. The CDR3 DNA is TGCGCCAGCAGTTCCGGGTCCGGGGAGACCCAGTACTTC.

V gene TRBV6-6 combines with J gene TRBJ1-1; D is unclear. Germline V gene data show CDR1 as MNHNY and CDR2 as SVGAGI (reference sequence). V was shortened by 6 bases and J by 8 bases, with 10 bases between the two germline ends. The CDR3 is made up of 11 amino acids. CDR3 sequence: CASSRAREAFF. The DNA for the CDR3 is TGTGCCAGCAGCCGCGCCCGGGAAGCTTTCTTT.

The chain links TRBV27 to TRBJ2-1; possible D gene TRBD1, 6 bases. Trimming cost V 6 bases and J 7 bases, with 25 bases left between them. The CDR3 length is 17 residues. Germline CDR1 MNHEY, CDR2 SMNVEV (reference sequence). The CDR3, as DNA: TGTGCCAGCAGACCGAACCCGGTGTTCATAAGGGGGAATGAGCAGTTCTTC. Protein product: CASRPNPVFIRGNEQFF.

The chain employs TRBV19 and TRBJ1-5, with unresolved D. Germline CDR1 LNHDA, CDR2 SQIVND (reference sequence). Trimming took 2 bases from V and 1 from J, leaving 12 bases between them. The CDR3 consists of 16 residues. CDR3 DNA sequence: TGTGCCAGTAGTATATGGGGAGTGGAAAGCAATCAGCCCCAGCATTTT. Its translation: CASSIWGVESNQPQHF.

The chain is built from TRBV29-1 and TRBJ1-1, with 7 bases lining up with TRBD1. J was trimmed by 5 bases and V by 6 bases; bases with no gene match: 12. Germline V gives CDR1 SQVTM, CDR2 ANQGSEA. The CDR3 is 14 residues long. CDR3 region: CSVPGGGQGTEAFF. CDR3 coding DNA: TGCAGCGTCCCAGGGGGGGGCCAGGGGACTGAAGCTTTCTTT. The full variable domain, with the rest looked up from reference TRBV29-1 and TRBJ1-1, is SAVISQKPSRDICQRGTSLTIQCQVDSQVTMMFWYRQQPGQSLTLIATANQGSEATYESGFVIDKFPISRPNLTFSTLTVSNMSPEDSSIYLCSVPGGGQGTEAFFGQGTRLTVV.

The chain couples TRBV29-1 to TRBJ2-7; D uncertain. The V and J ends lost 4 bases and 3 bases respectively, with 10 bases between them. The CDR3 spans 12 residues. Germline V gives CDR1 SQVTM, CDR2 ANQGSEA. For the CDR3, the DNA is TGCAGCGTTGGGGCAACACTCTACGAGCAGTACTTC. This codes for CSVGATLYEQYF.

This chain uses TRBV14 with TRBJ2-3; the D gene is possibly TRBD2 (5 bases). The CDR3 totals 18 residues. CDR1 is SGHDN and CDR2 is FVKESK in the germline V gene. V lost 4 bases to trimming and J lost 2 bases, with 22 bases between them. The CDR3 is CASSPTAGADLDTDTQYF. As DNA, the CDR3 is TGTGCCAGCAGCCCAACGGCGGGTGCGGACCTCGACACAGATACGCAGTATTTT.